These 15 T cell receptor beta chains share one sample of origin, sequenced in a study of technical replicates of blood from a handful of donors. The table came from immunoSEQ multiplex PCR; TCRdb's copy has only in-frame clones and leaves some out. Here the sample spans tens of thousands of clones, 94% being singletons. Material for sequencing was T cells isolated from PBMCs. These receptors originate from a human donor in good health.

The chain is built from TRBV10-3 and TRBJ1-2; no firm D call. Trimming cost V 6 bases and J 8 bases, with 22 bases left between them. The CDR3 consists of 15 residues. Germline lookup yields CDR1 ENHRY and CDR2 SYGVKD. The DNA for the CDR3 is TGTGCCATCAGGACTAATGGGGTACCTACCGAGGGCTACACCTTC. This gives the protein CAIRTNGVPTEGYTF.

This clone was observed a few times. The V and J genes are TRBV6-5 and TRBJ1-1, with D perhaps matching TRBD1 (5 bases). This CDR3 has 14 residues. V dropped 5 bases and J dropped 7 bases, with 17 bases sitting between them. CDR1 and CDR2 from the germline V gene are MNHEY and SVGAGI. CDR3 bases: TGTGCCAGCAGTCGCCCGGGGGGATGGAGTGAAGCTTTCTTT. Its translation: CASSRPGGWSEAFF.

The rearrangement links TRBV18 to TRBJ1-2, with a weak D call TRBD1 (6 bases). CDR1 and CDR2 from the germline V gene are KGHSH and LQKENI. This CDR3 has 16 amino acids. Trimming took 2 bases from V and 5 from J, leaving 18 bases between them. The CDR3 sequence: CASSPTSGDREYGYTF. CDR3 sequence (DNA): TGTGCCAGCTCACCAACCTCAGGGGATAGGGAGTATGGCTACACCTTC. Full variable domain (outside the CDR3, taken from reference TRBV18 and TRBJ1-2): NAGVMQNPRHLVRRRGQEARLRCSPMKGHSHVYWYRQLPEEGLKFMVYLQKENIIDESGMPKERFSAEFPKEGPSILRIQQVVRGDSAAYFCASSPTSGDREYGYTFGSGTRLTVV.

The chain recombines TRBV9 with TRBJ1-1; D unclear. Per germline, CDR1 SGDLS and CDR2 YYNGEE. Trimming left V 2 bases short and J 3 bases short, with 5 bases between. The CDR3 extends over 12 amino acids. The CDR3 DNA sequence: TGTGCCAGCAGCGTGGGCTACACTGAAGCTTTCTTT. Its translation is CASSVGYTEAFF.

The V and J genes are TRBV5-1 and TRBJ2-1; 7 bases match TRBD1. CDR1 SGHRS and CDR2 YFSETQ come from the germline V gene. CDR3 length: 15 amino acids. The V gene end was trimmed by 0 bases and the J gene end by 6 bases; junction bases not matched to a gene: 6. The CDR3 is CASSLATGAGNEQFF. The CDR3 region has the DNA TGCGCCAGCAGCTTGGCTACAGGGGCAGGCAATGAGCAGTTCTTC. Together with reference TRBV5-1 and TRBJ2-1, the CDR3 gives the full variable domain: KAGVTQTPRYLIKTRGQQVTLSCSPISGHRSVSWYQQTPGQGLQFLFEYFSETQRNKGNFPGRFSGRQFSNSRSEMNVSTLELGDSALYLCASSLATGAGNEQFFGPGTRLTVL.

The chain recombines TRBV27 with TRBJ1-1; no reliable D call. Germline V gene sequence: CDR1 MNHEY, CDR2 SMNVEV (reference sequence). V shed 3 bases and J shed 1 base, with 6 bases lying between them. CDR3 length: 13 residues. The CDR3 sequence is CASSLVANTEAFF. The CDR3 coding sequence is TGTGCCAGCAGTTTGGTGGCGAACACTGAAGCTTTCTTT.

This chain connects TRBV6-1 to TRBJ2-5; 11 bases agree with TRBD2. CDR1 and CDR2 (germline): MNHNS, SASEGT. Trimming took 4 bases from V and 7 from J; bases not matched to a gene: 5. This CDR3 is built from 14 residues. The CDR3 region has the DNA TGTGCCAGCAGTGTCATGACTAGCGGGGTGACCCAGTACTTC. Translated: CASSVMTSGVTQYF.

This clone has just one count. This chain links TRBV19 with TRBJ2-7; 7 nucleotides agree with TRBD2. Germline CDR1 LNHDA, CDR2 SQIVND (reference sequence). V lost 7 bases, J lost 4 bases, and 16 bases stayed unmatched. This CDR3 comprises 16 residues. CDR3 nucleotides: TGTGCCAGTAAATCGGGAGTGGCGGGAGATGGTTACGAGCAGTACTTC. Amino acids: CASKSGVAGDGYEQYF.

This clone appeared a single time. The V call is TRBV10-3, the J call TRBJ2-1, with D possibly TRBD2 on 5 matching bases. CDR1 ENHRY and CDR2 SYGVKD come from the germline V gene. This CDR3 has 12 residues. The V end lost 5 bases, the J end lost 16 bases, and 18 bases lay between the germline ends. CDR3 loop: CAISTSGETQFF. For the CDR3, the DNA is TGTGCCATCAGTACCAGCGGAGAAACCCAATTCTTC.

The chain carries TRBV7-8 and TRBJ2-7; 9 bases are shared with TRBD2. Per germline, CDR1 SGHVS and CDR2 FQNEAQ. The CDR3 consists of 15 residues. V lost 3 bases and J lost 4; bases outside the gene matches: 7. The CDR3 bases are TGTGCCAGCAGCTTCGGGTTAGCGGGAGCTTACGAGCAGTACTTC. As protein: CASSFGLAGAYEQYF.

V and J are TRBV4-2 and TRBJ2-1; D is ambiguous. Trimming took off 4 bases at V and 4 bases at J, with 8 bases between the two ends. The CDR3 contains 13 residues. CDR1 and CDR2 from the germline V gene are LGHNA and YNFKEQ. The CDR3 coding sequence is TGTGCCAGCAGCCCCTACGGTTACAATGAGCAGTTCTTC. Its translation is CASSPYGYNEQFF.

V and J are TRBV10-2 and TRBJ1-4; no definite D call. From germline, CDR1 is WSHSY and CDR2 SAAADI. Trimming shortened V by 0 bases and J by 10 bases, and 9 bases separated the two germline ends. CDR3 length: 13 residues. Here the CDR3 DNA reads TGCGCCAGCAGTGAGTCCAGTGCGGGAAAACTGTTTTTT. As protein: CASSESSAGKLFF.

CDR3 DNA sequence: TGTGCCAGCAGCTTCCGTGCTACCTCCTACGAGCAGTACTTC. This gives the protein CASSFRATSYEQYF. This chain joins TRBV5-6 and TRBJ2-7; D gene uncertain. V lost 2 bases to trimming and J lost 0 bases, with 9 bases between them. CDR3 length: 14 amino acids. Looked up from germline, CDR1 is SGHDT and CDR2 is YYEEEE. The full variable domain, completed using reference TRBV5-6 and TRBJ2-7, is DAGVTQSPTHLIKTRGQQVTLRCSPKSGHDTVSWYQQALGQGPQFIFQYYEEEERQRGNFPDRFSGHQFPNYSSELNVNALLLGDSALYLCASSFRATSYEQYFGPGTRLTVT.

The V gene is TRBV5-1, the J gene TRBJ2-7; 12 positions agree with TRBD2. With V trimmed by 0 bases and J by 0 bases, 10 bases remained unmatched. Germline CDR1 reads SGHRS; CDR2 reads YFSETQ. CDR3 length equals 19 residues. CDR3 DNA: TGCGCCAGCAGCTTGGAGGGGGGACTAGCGGGCCCGAGCTCCTACGAGCAGTACTTC. This sequence encodes CASSLEGGLAGPSSYEQYF. The variable domain in full, with the rest retrieved from reference TRBV5-1 and TRBJ2-7, is KAGVTQTPRYLIKTRGQQVTLSCSPISGHRSVSWYQQTPGQGLQFLFEYFSETQRNKGNFPGRFSGRQFSNSRSEMNVSTLELGDSALYLCASSLEGGLAGPSSYEQYFGPGTRLTVT.

The CDR3 DNA reads TGTGCCAGCAGCTTAGTACCCGGTCGCCTGCTTTTATACTCTGGAAACACCATATATTTT. Amino acids: CASSLVPGRLLLYSGNTIYF. The genes are TRBV11-3 and TRBJ1-3, with D hard to call. The ends were cut back, 1 base at V and 0 bases at J, with 22 bases in the middle. The V gene's germline CDR1 is SGHNT and CDR2 YENEEA. There are 20 residues in the CDR3.